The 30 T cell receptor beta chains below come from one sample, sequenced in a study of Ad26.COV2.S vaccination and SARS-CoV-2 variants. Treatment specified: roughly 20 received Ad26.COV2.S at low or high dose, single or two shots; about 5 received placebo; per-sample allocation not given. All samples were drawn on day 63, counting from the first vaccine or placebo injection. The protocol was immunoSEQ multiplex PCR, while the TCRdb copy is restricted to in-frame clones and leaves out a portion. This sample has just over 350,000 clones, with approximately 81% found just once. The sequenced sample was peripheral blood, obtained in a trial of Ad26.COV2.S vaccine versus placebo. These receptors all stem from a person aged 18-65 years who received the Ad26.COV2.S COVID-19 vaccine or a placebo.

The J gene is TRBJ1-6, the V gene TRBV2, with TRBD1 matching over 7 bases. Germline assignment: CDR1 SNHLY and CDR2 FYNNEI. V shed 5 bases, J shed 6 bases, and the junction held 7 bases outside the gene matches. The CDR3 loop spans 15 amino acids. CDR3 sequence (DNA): TGTGCCAGCAGTCTGCAGGGGGTACGTAATTCACCCCTCCACTTT. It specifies CASSLQGVRNSPLHF.

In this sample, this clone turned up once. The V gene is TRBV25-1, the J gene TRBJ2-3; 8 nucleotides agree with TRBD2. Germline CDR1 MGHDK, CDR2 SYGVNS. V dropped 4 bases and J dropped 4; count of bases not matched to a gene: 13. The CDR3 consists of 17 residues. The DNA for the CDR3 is TGTGCCAGCAGTGGACCCCGGGCTAGCGGGTCAGCAGATACGCAGTATTTT. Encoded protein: CASSGPRASGSADTQYF.

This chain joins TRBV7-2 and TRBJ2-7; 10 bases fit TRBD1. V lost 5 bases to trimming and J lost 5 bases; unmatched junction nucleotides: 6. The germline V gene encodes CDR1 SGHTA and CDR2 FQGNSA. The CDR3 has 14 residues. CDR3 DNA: TGTGCCAGCAGCCCTAGACAGGGGGCCCACGAGCAGTACTTC. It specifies CASSPRQGAHEQYF.

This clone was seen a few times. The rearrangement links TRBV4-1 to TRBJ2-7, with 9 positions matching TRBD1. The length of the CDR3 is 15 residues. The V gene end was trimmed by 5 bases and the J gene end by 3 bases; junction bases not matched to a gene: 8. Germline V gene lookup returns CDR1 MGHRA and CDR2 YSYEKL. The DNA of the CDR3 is TGCGCCAGCAGCGAGGGACAGGGCCCCTTCTACGAGCAGTACTTC. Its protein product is CASSEGQGPFYEQYF.

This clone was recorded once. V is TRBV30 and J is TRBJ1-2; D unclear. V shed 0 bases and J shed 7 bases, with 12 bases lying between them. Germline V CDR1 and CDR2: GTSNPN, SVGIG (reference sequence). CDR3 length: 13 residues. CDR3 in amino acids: CAWSVMGPRGYTF. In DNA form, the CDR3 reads TGTGCCTGGAGTGTAATGGGTCCCCGTGGCTACACCTTC.

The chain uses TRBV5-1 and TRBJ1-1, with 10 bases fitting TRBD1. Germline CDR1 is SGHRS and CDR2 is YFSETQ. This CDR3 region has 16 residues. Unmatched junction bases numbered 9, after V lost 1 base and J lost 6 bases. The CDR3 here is CASSLMGDRGNPEAFF. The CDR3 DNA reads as TGCGCCAGCAGCTTGATGGGGGACAGGGGAAACCCTGAAGCTTTCTTT.

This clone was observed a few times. The CDR3 coding sequence is TGTGCCAGCAGTTTAACGTGGACAGGTTCCAACTATGGCTACACCTTC. Residues: CASSLTWTGSNYGYTF. The chain joins TRBV27 to TRBJ1-2, with TRBD1 matching over 7 bases. Trimming cost V 2 bases and J 2 bases; bases outside gene matches: 8. This CDR3 spans 16 amino acids. CDR1 is MNHEY, CDR2 SMNVEV, per germline (reference sequence).

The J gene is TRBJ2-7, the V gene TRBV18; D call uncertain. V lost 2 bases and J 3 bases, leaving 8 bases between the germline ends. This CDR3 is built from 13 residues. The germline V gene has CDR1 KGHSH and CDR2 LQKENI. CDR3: CASSPTDRYEQYF. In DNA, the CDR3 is TGTGCCAGCTCACCAACCGACCGCTACGAGCAGTACTTC.

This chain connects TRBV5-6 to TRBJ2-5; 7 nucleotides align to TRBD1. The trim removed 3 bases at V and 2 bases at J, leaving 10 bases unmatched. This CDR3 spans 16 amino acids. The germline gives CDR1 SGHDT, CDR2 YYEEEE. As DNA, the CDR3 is TGTGCCAGCAGCTACAGGGGCCCCCTCGAACAAGAGACCCAGTACTTC. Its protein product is CASSYRGPLEQETQYF. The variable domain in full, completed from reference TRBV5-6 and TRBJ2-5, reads DAGVTQSPTHLIKTRGQQVTLRCSPKSGHDTVSWYQQALGQGPQFIFQYYEEEERQRGNFPDRFSGHQFPNYSSELNVNALLLGDSALYLCASSYRGPLEQETQYFGPGTRLLVL.

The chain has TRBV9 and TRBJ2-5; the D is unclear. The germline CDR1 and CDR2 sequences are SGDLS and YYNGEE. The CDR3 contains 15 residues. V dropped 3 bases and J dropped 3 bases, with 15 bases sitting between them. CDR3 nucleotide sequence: TGTGCCAGCAGCGCACGGAGTCGCTCGGAAGAGACCCAGTACTTC. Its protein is CASSARSRSEETQYF. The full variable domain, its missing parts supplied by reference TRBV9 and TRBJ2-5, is DSGVTQTPKHLITATGQRVTLRCSPRSGDLSVYWYQQSLDQGLQFLIQYYNGEERAKGNILERFSAQQFPDLHSELNLSSLELGDSALYFCASSARSRSEETQYFGPGTRLLVL.

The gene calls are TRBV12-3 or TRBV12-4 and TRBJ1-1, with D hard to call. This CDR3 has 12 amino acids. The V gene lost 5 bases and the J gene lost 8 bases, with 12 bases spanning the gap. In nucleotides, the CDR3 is TGTGCCAGCAGTCCCCGACCCTCGGAAGCTTTCTTT. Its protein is CASSPRPSEAFF.

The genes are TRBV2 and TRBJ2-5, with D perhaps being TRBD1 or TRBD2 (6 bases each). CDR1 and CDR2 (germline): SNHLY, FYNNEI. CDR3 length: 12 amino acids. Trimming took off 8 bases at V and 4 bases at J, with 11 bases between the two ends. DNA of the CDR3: TGTGCCAGCTTGGGGGGCCCAGAGACCCAGTACTTC. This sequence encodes CASLGGPETQYF.

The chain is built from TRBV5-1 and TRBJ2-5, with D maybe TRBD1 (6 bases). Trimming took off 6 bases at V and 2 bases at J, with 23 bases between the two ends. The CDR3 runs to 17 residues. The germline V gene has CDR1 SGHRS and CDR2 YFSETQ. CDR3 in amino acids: CASTQQGSGWDQETQYF. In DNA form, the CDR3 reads TGCGCCAGCACCCAACAGGGTTCTGGGTGGGATCAAGAGACCCAGTACTTC.

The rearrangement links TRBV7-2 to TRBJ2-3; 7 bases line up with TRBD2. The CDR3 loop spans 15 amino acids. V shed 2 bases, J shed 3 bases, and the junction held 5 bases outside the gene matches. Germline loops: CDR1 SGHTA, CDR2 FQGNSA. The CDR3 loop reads CASSLSLAATDTQYF. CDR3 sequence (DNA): TGTGCCAGCAGCTTAAGCCTAGCGGCTACAGATACGCAGTATTTT. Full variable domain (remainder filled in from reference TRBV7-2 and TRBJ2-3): GAGVSQSPSNKVTEKGKDVELRCDPISGHTALYWYRQSLGQGLEFLIYFQGNSAPDKSGLPSDRFSAERTGGSVSTLTIQRTQQEDSAVYLCASSLSLAATDTQYFGPGTRLTVL.

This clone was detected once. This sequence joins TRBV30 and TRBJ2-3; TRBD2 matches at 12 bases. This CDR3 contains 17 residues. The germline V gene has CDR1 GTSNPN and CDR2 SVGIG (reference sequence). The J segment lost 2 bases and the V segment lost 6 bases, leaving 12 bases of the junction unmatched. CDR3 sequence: CACLRLAGGPDTDTQYF. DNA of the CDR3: TGTGCCTGCCTAAGGCTAGCGGGAGGGCCCGACACAGATACGCAGTATTTT.

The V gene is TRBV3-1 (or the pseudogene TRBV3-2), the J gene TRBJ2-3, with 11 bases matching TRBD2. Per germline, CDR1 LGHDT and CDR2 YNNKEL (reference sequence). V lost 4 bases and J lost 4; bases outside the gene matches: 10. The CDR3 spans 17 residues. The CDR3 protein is CASSLAYSGGGSDTQYF. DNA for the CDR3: TGTGCCAGCAGCCTCGCATATAGCGGGGGGGGGTCAGATACGCAGTATTTT.

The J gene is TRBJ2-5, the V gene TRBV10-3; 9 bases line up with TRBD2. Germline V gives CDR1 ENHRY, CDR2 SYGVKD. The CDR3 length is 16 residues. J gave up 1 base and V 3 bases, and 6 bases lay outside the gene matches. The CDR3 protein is CAISEGGGGPQETQYF. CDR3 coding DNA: TGTGCCATCAGTGAAGGCGGGGGGGGACCCCAAGAGACCCAGTACTTC.

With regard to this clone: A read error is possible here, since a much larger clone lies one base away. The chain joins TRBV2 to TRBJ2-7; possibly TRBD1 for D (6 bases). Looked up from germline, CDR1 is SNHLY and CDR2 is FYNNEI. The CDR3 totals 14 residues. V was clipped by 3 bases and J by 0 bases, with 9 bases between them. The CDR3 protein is CASSDQGHSYEQYF. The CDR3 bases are TGTGCCAGCAGTGACCAGGGACACTCCTACGAGCAGTACTTC.

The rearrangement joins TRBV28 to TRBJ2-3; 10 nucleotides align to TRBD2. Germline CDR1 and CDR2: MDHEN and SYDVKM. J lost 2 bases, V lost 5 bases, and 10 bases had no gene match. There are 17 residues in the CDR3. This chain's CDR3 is CASSPPWTSGHTDTQYF. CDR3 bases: TGTGCCAGCAGTCCCCCGTGGACTAGCGGACACACAGATACGCAGTATTTT. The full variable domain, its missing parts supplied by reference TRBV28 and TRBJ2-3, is DVKVTQSSRYLVKRTGEKVFLECVQDMDHENMFWYRQDPGLGLRLIYFSYDVKMKEKGDIPEGYSVSREKKERFSLILESASTNQTSMYLCASSPPWTSGHTDTQYFGPGTRLTVL.

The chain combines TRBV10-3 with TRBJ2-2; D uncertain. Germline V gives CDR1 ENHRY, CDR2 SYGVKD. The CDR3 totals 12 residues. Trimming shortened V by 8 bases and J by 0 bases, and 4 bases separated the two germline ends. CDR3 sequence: CAIGTNTGELFF. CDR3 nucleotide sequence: TGTGCCATCGGCACGAACACCGGGGAGCTGTTTTTT.

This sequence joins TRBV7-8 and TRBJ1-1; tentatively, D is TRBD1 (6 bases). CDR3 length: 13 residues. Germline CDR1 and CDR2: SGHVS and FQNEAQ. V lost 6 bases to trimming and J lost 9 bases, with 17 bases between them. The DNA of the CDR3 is TGTGCCAGCAGGGGAGCAGGGGCCAGGCAAGCTTTCTTT. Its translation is CASRGAGARQAFF.

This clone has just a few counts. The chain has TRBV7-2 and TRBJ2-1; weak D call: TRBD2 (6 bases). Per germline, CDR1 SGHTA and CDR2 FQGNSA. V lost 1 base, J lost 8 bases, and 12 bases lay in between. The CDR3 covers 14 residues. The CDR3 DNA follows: TGTGCCAGCAGCTTAGAGACTAGTTTCCATGAGCAGTTCTTC. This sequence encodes CASSLETSFHEQFF.

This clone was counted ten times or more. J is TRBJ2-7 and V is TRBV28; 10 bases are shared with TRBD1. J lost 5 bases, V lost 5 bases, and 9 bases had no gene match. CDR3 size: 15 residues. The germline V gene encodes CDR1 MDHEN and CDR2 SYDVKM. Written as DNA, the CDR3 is TGTGCCAGCAGTACGATGGGACAGGGGTACAACGAGCAGTACTTC. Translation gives CASSTMGQGYNEQYF.

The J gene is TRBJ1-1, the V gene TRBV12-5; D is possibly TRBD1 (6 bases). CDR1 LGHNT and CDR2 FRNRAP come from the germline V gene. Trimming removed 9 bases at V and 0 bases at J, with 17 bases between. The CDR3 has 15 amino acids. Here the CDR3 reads CASAGTGRMNTEAFF. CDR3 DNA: TGTGCTAGCGCGGGTACAGGGCGAATGAACACTGAAGCTTTCTTT. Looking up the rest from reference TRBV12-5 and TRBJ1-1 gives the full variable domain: DARVTQTPRHKVTEMGQEVTMRCQPILGHNTVFWYRQTMMQGLELLAYFRNRAPLDDSGMPKDRFSAEMPDATLATLKIQPSEPRDSAVYFCASAGTGRMNTEAFFGQGTRLTVV.

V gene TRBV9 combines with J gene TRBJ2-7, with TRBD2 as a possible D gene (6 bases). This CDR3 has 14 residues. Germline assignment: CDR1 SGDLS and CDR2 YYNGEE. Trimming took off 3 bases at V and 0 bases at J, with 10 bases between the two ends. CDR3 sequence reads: CASSARLGSYEQYF. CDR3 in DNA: TGTGCCAGCAGCGCCAGACTAGGCTCCTACGAGCAGTACTTC.

DNA for the CDR3: TGTGCCAGCAGCGCCCGGGACAGGGGACAGCCCCAGCATTTT. As protein: CASSARDRGQPQHF. The rearrangement uses TRBV9 and TRBJ1-5; TRBD1 aligns across 10 bases. Germline trimming cut 3 bases from V and 7 bases from J; bases unmatched to any gene: 4. This CDR3 region has 14 residues. CDR1 is SGDLS and CDR2 is YYNGEE in the germline V gene.

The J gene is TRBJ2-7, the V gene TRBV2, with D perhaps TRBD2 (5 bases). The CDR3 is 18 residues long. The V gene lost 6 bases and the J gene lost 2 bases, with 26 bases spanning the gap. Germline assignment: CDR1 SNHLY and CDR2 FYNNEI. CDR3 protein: CASSDSVLAPSGAYEQYF. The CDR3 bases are TGTGCCAGCAGCGATTCGGTCCTAGCACCAAGTGGGGCCTACGAGCAGTACTTC.

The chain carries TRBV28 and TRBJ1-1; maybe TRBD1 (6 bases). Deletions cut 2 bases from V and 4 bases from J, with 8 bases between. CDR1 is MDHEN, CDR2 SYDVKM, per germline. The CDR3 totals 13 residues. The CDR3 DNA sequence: TGTGCCAGCAGTTTAGGGGGGCTCACTGAAGCTTTCTTT. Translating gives CASSLGGLTEAFF.

CDR3 amino acids: CASSLSVPSNEKLFF. The CDR3 DNA reads TGTGCCAGCAGTTTAAGCGTCCCGTCTAATGAAAAACTGTTTTTT. The gene calls are TRBV28 and TRBJ1-4; D is undetermined. The CDR3 has 15 residues. V was cut by 2 bases and J by 3 bases, with 10 bases left in between. CDR1 is MDHEN, CDR2 SYDVKM, per germline.

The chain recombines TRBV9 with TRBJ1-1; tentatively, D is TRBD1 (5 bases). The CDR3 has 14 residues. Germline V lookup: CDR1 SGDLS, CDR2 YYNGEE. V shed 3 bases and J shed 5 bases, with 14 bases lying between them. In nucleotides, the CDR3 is TGTGCCAGCAGCGGACGCAATGGGGGAACTGAAGCTTTCTTT. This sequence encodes CASSGRNGGTEAFF.